The 30 T cell receptor beta chains listed next were all sequenced from one sample in a study of T cell repertoires in aging, cancer and after chemotherapy. TCR beta rearrangements were amplified from peripheral blood genomic DNA. TRB rearrangements spanning V, D and J were amplified using mixed TRB-A/B primers. TCRdb analysed the multiplex PCR reads with MiXCR anew, one entry per CDR3 protein. The sample carries some 2,500 distinct CDR3 sequences, 23% recorded once. Sequencing input: blood. The receptors come from a human donor with a solid tumor.

This chain connects TRBV6-1 to TRBJ1-2, with D possibly being TRBD1 (5 bases). Trimming removed 3 bases from V and 3 bases from J, with 8 bases in between. This CDR3 has 13 residues. CDR1 and CDR2 (germline): MNHNS, SASEGT. The CDR3 spells CASSEEGYYGYTF. For the CDR3, the DNA is TGTGCCAGCAGTGAGGAGGGGTACTATGGCTACACCTTC.

This clonotype is large (0.1 to 1%) within its sample. The chain recombines TRBV30 with TRBJ2-5, with TRBD2 matching over 9 bases. Trimming took 2 bases from V and 2 from J; bases not matched to a gene: 6. Germline lookup yields CDR1 GTSNPN and CDR2 SVGIG (reference sequence). The CDR3 covers 15 residues. The CDR3 DNA is TGTGCCTGGAGTTATGGACTAGCGAGTCAAGAGACCCAGTACTTC. It yields the protein CAWSYGLASQETQYF.

This clonotype is labeled as medium-sized. Here the CDR3 DNA reads TGTGCCAGCAGCTGGACAGATTCCTACGAGCAGTACTTC. It codes for CASSWTDSYEQYF. The chain links TRBV7-9 to TRBJ2-7, with TRBD1 as a possible D gene (6 bases). Trimming removed 4 bases from V and 1 base from J, with 8 bases in between. The CDR3 is made up of 13 amino acids. The germline V gene has CDR1 SEHNR and CDR2 FQNEAQ (reference sequence).

Only a few counts were recorded for this clonotype. This chain uses TRBV7-9 with TRBJ2-7, with D uncertain. The CDR3 runs to 13 residues. Germline values: CDR1 SEHNR, CDR2 FQNEAQ (reference sequence). V lost 5 bases and J 4 bases, leaving 12 bases between the germline ends. This CDR3 reads CASSPQPGYEQYF. In DNA, the CDR3 is TGTGCCAGCAGCCCCCAGCCGGGTTACGAGCAGTACTTC. The whole variable domain, filled in from reference TRBV7-9 and TRBJ2-7, reads DTGVSQNPRHKITKRGQNVTFRCDPISEHNRLYWYRQTLGQGPEFLTYFQNEAQLEKSRLLSDRFSAERPKGSFSTLEIQRTEQGDSAMYLCASSPQPGYEQYFGPGTRLTVT.

This chain connects TRBV7-9 to TRBJ2-3, with TRBD2 matching 7 bases. The CDR3 has 16 residues. Per germline, CDR1 SEHNR and CDR2 FQNEAQ (reference sequence). The V and J ends lost 5 bases and 2 bases, in that order; junction bases with no gene match: 10. The CDR3 DNA sequence: TGTGCCAGCAGCGCGGGACTACACCACTACACAGATACGCAGTATTTT. Its translation: CASSAGLHHYTDTQYF.

The rearrangement links TRBV19 to TRBJ2-1, with TRBD1 matching over 10 bases. Germline assignment: CDR1 LNHDA and CDR2 SQIVND (reference sequence). V lost 9 bases, J lost 7 bases, and 18 bases stayed unmatched. This CDR3 spans 17 amino acids. CDR3 sequence: CASAGTGESYWGNEQFF. The CDR3 bases are TGTGCCAGCGCCGGGACAGGGGAGAGTTATTGGGGTAATGAGCAGTTCTTC.

By share of the sample, this clonotype is medium-sized. This chain uses TRBV6-1 with TRBJ2-3, with D tentatively TRBD1 (5 bases). This CDR3 has 15 residues. Germline V gives CDR1 MNHNS, CDR2 SASEGT. The V end lost 5 bases, the J end lost 0 bases, and 12 bases lay between the germline ends. CDR3 bases: TGTGCCAGCAGTACATACGGACACAGCACAGATACGCAGTATTTT. It codes for CASSTYGHSTDTQYF.

The table lists this clonotype with a few counts. The chain joins TRBV6-5 to TRBJ1-1; 10 bases match TRBD1. Trimming at V came to 6 bases and at J to 4 bases, leaving 5 bases not matched to a gene. This CDR3 comprises 14 residues. The germline CDR1 and CDR2 sequences are MNHEY and SVGAGI. The CDR3 spells CASSPGQGRTEAFF. CDR3 nucleotide sequence: TGTGCCAGCAGCCCGGGACAGGGGCGCACTGAAGCTTTCTTT.

The CDR3 loop reads CASSLRGDGTDTQYF. CDR3 sequence (DNA): TGTGCCAGCAGCTTACGAGGGGACGGCACAGATACGCAGTATTTT. The rearrangement uses TRBV5-5 and TRBJ2-3; D possibly uses TRBD1 or TRBD2 (5 bases each). Germline lookup yields CDR1 SGHKS and CDR2 YYEKEE (reference sequence). The CDR3 has 15 residues. The V gene lost 2 bases and the J gene lost 1 base, with 11 bases spanning the gap.

In this sample, this clonotype turned up once. Because it lacks the conserved phenylalanine or tryptophan at the end, this CDR3 is likely a read error. The genes are TRBV6-6 and TRBJ1-1; D possibly corresponds to TRBD1 (5 bases). V shed 3 bases and J shed 1 base, with 6 bases lying between them. CDR1 is MNHNY, CDR2 SVGAGI, per germline (reference sequence). There are 13 residues in the CDR3. The CDR3 coding sequence is TGTGCCAGCAGTTATGGGGGGAACACTGAAGCTTTCGTT. The encoded protein is CASSYGGNTEAFV.

This clonotype was counted only a few times. V usage is TRBV5-1 and J usage is TRBJ2-7; D gene unclear. Germline V gives CDR1 SGHRS, CDR2 YFSETQ. Trimming stripped 4 bases from V and 3 bases from J, with 17 bases between. The CDR3 spans 15 residues. The CDR3 nucleotides read TGCGCCAGCAGCCCTTTGGCAGGTGCAAACTACGAGCAGTACTTC. It yields the protein CASSPLAGANYEQYF.

The rearrangement joins TRBV7-9 to TRBJ2-5; the match to TRBD1 covers 9 bases. Per germline, CDR1 SEHNR and CDR2 FQNEAQ (reference sequence). This CDR3 is 14 amino acids long. V dropped 5 bases and J dropped 5; count of bases not matched to a gene: 6. The CDR3 region is CASSPQGAGETQYF. In nucleotides, the CDR3 is TGTGCCAGCAGCCCACAGGGGGCGGGGGAGACCCAGTACTTC.

This clonotype was seen a few times. The rearrangement uses TRBV28 and TRBJ2-1; possibly TRBD1 or TRBD2 for D (6 bases each). This CDR3 spans 12 amino acids. In germline, CDR1 is MDHEN, CDR2 SYDVKM. Trimming removed 6 bases from V and 15 bases from J, with 18 bases in between. The CDR3 DNA is TGTGCCAGCAGGGGGGCGGGGCCTCAGAGGTTCTTC. This sequence encodes CASRGAGPQRFF.

By frequency in the sample, this clonotype is medium-sized. This chain connects TRBV30 to TRBJ1-3; D might be TRBD1 (6 bases). The CDR3 contains 14 residues. V lost 8 bases and J 0 bases, leaving 14 bases between the germline ends. CDR1 and CDR2 (germline): GTSNPN, SVGIG (reference sequence). This chain's CDR3 is CAGSQGLSGNTIYF. CDR3 DNA sequence: TGTGCCGGATCACAGGGCCTCTCTGGAAACACCATATATTTT.

The V gene is TRBV18, the J gene TRBJ1-2; D might be TRBD1 (5 bases). The ends were cut back, 5 bases at V and 1 base at J, with 8 bases in the middle. The germline gives CDR1 KGHSH, CDR2 LQKENI. The CDR3 is 13 amino acids. The CDR3: CASSGGNNYGYTF. The CDR3 region has the DNA TGTGCCAGCTCAGGGGGGAATAACTATGGCTACACCTTC.

This clonotype has just a few counts. This rearrangement joins TRBV28 to TRBJ1-2, with unresolved D. Between the trimmed V and J ends, which lost 4 bases and 4 bases, there was a span of 7 bases. The length of the CDR3 is 12 residues. Germline loops: CDR1 MDHEN, CDR2 SYDVKM. The CDR3 spells CASSSRSYGYTF. CDR3 in DNA: TGTGCCAGCAGTTCACGATCCTATGGCTACACCTTC.

The CDR3 DNA reads TGTGCCAGCTCATCTGGACAGGGGAACACTGAAGCTTTCTTT. Translation gives CASSSGQGNTEAFF. J is TRBJ1-1 and V is TRBV18, with TRBD1 matching over 8 bases. The length of the CDR3 is 14 residues. The J segment lost 1 base and the V segment lost 5 bases, leaving 3 bases of the junction unmatched. CDR1 and CDR2 (germline): KGHSH, LQKENI.

This clonotype has more than one count but fewer than ten. This chain joins TRBV18 and TRBJ2-3; 9 bases map to TRBD2. V shed 0 bases, J shed 6 bases, and the junction held 7 bases outside the gene matches. This CDR3 comprises 16 residues. In germline, CDR1 is KGHSH, CDR2 LQKENI. The CDR3 region has the DNA TGTGCCAGCTCACCACCCCTGGCCGCGGGAGGGGATACGCAGTATTTT. It specifies CASSPPLAAGGDTQYF.

This clonotype is termed large (0.1 to 1%). The V call is TRBV7-2, the J call TRBJ2-5; 7 bases map to TRBD1. This CDR3 contains 13 residues. Trimming took 5 bases from V and 1 from J; bases not matched to a gene: 1. CDR1 is SGHTA, CDR2 FQGNSA, per germline. The CDR3 here is CASSRDSQETQYF. CDR3 DNA sequence: TGTGCCAGCAGCCGGGACAGCCAAGAGACCCAGTACTTC.

This clonotype is deemed medium-sized. The chain links TRBV20-1 to TRBJ1-1; D remains ambiguous. Germline loops: CDR1 DFQATT, CDR2 SNEGSKA (reference sequence). The CDR3 is made up of 10 amino acids. V was shortened by 8 bases and J by 4 bases, with 8 bases between the two germline ends. CDR3 residues: CSTEGTEAFF. The CDR3 DNA is TGCAGTACGGAGGGCACTGAAGCTTTCTTT.

This clonotype was seen a few times. The chain uses TRBV12-3 or TRBV12-4 and TRBJ2-3; possibly TRBD2 for D (5 bases). This CDR3 has 14 residues. V dropped 4 bases and J dropped 0 bases, with 8 bases sitting between them. The CDR3 region has the DNA TGTGCCAGCAGTTCACGGACTAGCACAGATACGCAGTATTTT. As protein: CASSSRTSTDTQYF.

In this sample, this clonotype turned up a few times. The J gene is TRBJ2-1, the V gene TRBV5-1, with D maybe TRBD1 (8 bases). The CDR3 loop spans 18 amino acids. Germline CDR1 is SGHRS and CDR2 is YFSETQ. Trimming pared 2 bases from V and 3 bases from J, leaving 21 bases between. CDR3 loop: CASSFRGAGTGRYNEQFF. For the CDR3, the DNA is TGCGCCAGCAGCTTTCGGGGGGCCGGGACAGGACGCTACAATGAGCAGTTCTTC.

This clonotype was seen a handful of times. J is TRBJ2-7 and V is TRBV7-2; 12 bases match TRBD2. Germline values: CDR1 SGHTA, CDR2 FQGNSA. Trimming took 4 bases from V and 6 from J; bases not matched to a gene: 13. The CDR3 is made up of 17 amino acids. CDR3 sequence: CASSSPGLAGQAGEQYF. The CDR3 coding sequence is TGTGCCAGCAGCTCTCCGGGACTAGCGGGTCAGGCTGGCGAGCAGTACTTC. The full variable domain, with the rest looked up from reference TRBV7-2 and TRBJ2-7, is GAGVSQSPSNKVTEKGKDVELRCDPISGHTALYWYRQSLGQGLEFLIYFQGNSAPDKSGLPSDRFSAERTGGSVSTLTIQRTQQEDSAVYLCASSSPGLAGQAGEQYFGPGTRLTVT.

Sample share makes this clonotype medium-sized. This chain links TRBV11-1 with TRBJ2-3; the D gene is possibly TRBD2 (5 bases). CDR1 is SGHAT and CDR2 is FQDESV in the germline V gene (reference sequence). V gave up 4 bases and J gave up 5 bases, with 13 bases separating them. CDR3 length: 14 residues. This chain's CDR3 is CASSSSTGIDTQYF. CDR3 nucleotides: TGTGCCAGCAGCTCGAGCACGGGGATAGATACGCAGTATTTT. Supplemented by reference TRBV11-1 and TRBJ2-3, the full variable domain reads EAEVAQSPRYKITEKSQAVAFWCDPISGHATLYWYRQILGQGPELLVQFQDESVVDDSQLPKDRFSAERLKGVDSTLKIQPAELGDSAMYLCASSSSTGIDTQYFGPGTRLTVL.

This clonotype is medium-sized within its sample. The CDR3 region is CASSYESVSPLHF. CDR3 nucleotide sequence: TGTGCCAGCAGTTACGAATCCGTTTCACCCCTCCACTTT. V and J are TRBV6-5 and TRBJ1-6; D gene uncertain. Trimming removed 2 bases at V and 9 bases at J, with 8 bases between. The CDR3 consists of 13 residues. Germline V gene data show CDR1 as MNHEY and CDR2 as SVGAGI.

The chain joins TRBV10-3 to TRBJ1-1, with D perhaps matching TRBD1 (6 bases). V lost 3 bases and J 12 bases, leaving 14 bases between the germline ends. Per the germline V gene, CDR1 is ENHRY and CDR2 is SYGVKD. The CDR3 is 12 amino acids. The chain's CDR3 is CAISDTGGTTFF. The CDR3 nucleotides read TGTGCCATCAGTGACACCGGGGGCACCACTTTCTTT.

This chain joins TRBV13 and TRBJ2-3; 15 positions agree with TRBD2. V shed 5 bases, J shed 0 bases, and the junction held 6 bases outside the gene matches. CDR1 PRHDT and CDR2 FYEKMQ come from the germline V gene (reference sequence). This CDR3 spans 18 amino acids. The DNA for the CDR3 is TGTGCCAGCAGCGCGGGACTAGCGGGGGGACCTAGCACAGATACGCAGTATTTT. The encoded protein is CASSAGLAGGPSTDTQYF.

The chain is built from TRBV4-3 and TRBJ2-2; D tentatively reads TRBD1 or TRBD2 (6 bases each). The length of the CDR3 is 17 residues. Germline assignment: CDR1 LGHNA and CDR2 YSLEER. The V end lost 0 bases, the J end lost 3 bases, and 14 bases lay between the germline ends. Here the CDR3 reads CASSQESVGGYTGELFF. The CDR3 DNA sequence: TGCGCCAGCAGCCAAGAGTCTGTCGGGGGCTACACCGGGGAGCTGTTTTTT.

The V gene is TRBV13, the J gene TRBJ2-2, with D possibly being TRBD1 or TRBD2 (5 bases each). Germline values: CDR1 PRHDT, CDR2 FYEKMQ (reference sequence). The CDR3 loop spans 16 amino acids. The V end was cut by 4 bases, the J end by 8 bases, with 20 bases between. CDR3 sequence (DNA): TGTGCCAGCAGCTCTGAACCGGGACCAAGGGGTGGGGAGCTGTTTTTT. This sequence encodes CASSSEPGPRGGELFF.

This clonotype is classed as medium-sized. The chain has TRBV11-2 and TRBJ2-7, with 7 bases identical to TRBD2. The CDR3 covers 14 residues. Germline CDR1 SGHAT, CDR2 FQNNGV. After removal of 2 bases from V and 2 bases from J, the junction contained 3 bases not matched to a gene. CDR3 sequence reads: CASSLSAGAYEQYF. CDR3 nucleotides: TGTGCCAGCAGCTTATCGGCGGGGGCCTACGAGCAGTACTTC.